This T cell receptor (beta chain) emerged from a study of OX40 agonist ivuxolimab in advanced cancers. About the study as a whole: Ivuxolimab, which targeted the costimulatory receptor OX40 (CD134), was an agonistic, fully human IgG2 monoclonal antibody. Among the roughly 52 dose-escalation patients, around 19 had hepatocellular carcinoma, roughly 15 melanoma, 9 renal cell carcinoma and 9 head and neck cancer. In the dose-escalation cohort, around four fifths of patients were male, and the mean age was approximately 60 years with a range of about 20 to 79. Prior anti-PD-1, anti-PD-L1 or anti-CTLA-4 therapy was permitted, and checkpoint inhibitors had been received by about 36% of dose-escalation patients. Three dose-escalation patients achieved partial responses, one with hepatocellular carcinoma and two with cutaneous melanoma. Peripheral TCRbeta sequencing aimed to test whether ivuxolimab altered TCR sequence diversity and caused clonal T-cell expansion. Intravenous ivuxolimab was administered to patients every 2 weeks at six dose levels: 0.01, 0.1, 0.3, 1.5, 3 and 10 mg/kg. The paper describes the monotherapy dose-escalation part (N of about 50 patients) of the phase I trial of ivuxolimab.

Genomic DNA was extracted from sorted cells for sequencing of the TCRbeta CDR3 region. TCRbeta CDR3 regions were sequenced using the immunoSEQ Assay. Held by TCRdb, this immuneACCESS table contains in-frame sequences only and omits some clones. Under half of the omission traces to an unresolved V gene where checked; the cause of the rest is unknown. A total of 60,000 to 65,000 clones appear in this sample, roughly 84% of them only once. The top ten clonotypes cover 0.7% of the sample. A note on this clone: The antigen it binds to is not known. No base quality information exists; no much larger clone differs at one position.

The trial excluded patients who had a history of autoimmune disease or who were on systemic immunosuppression. In every dose cohort, peripheral blood was drawn for TCR sequencing at baseline, cycle 4 day 1, and cycle 7 day 1. The samples were taken from a phase I, first-in-human, multicenter, open-label dose-escalation trial of ivuxolimab. Adults with locally advanced or metastatic melanoma, renal cell carcinoma, hepatocellular carcinoma or head and neck squamous cell carcinoma were enrolled in the trial. Before TCR sequencing, CD4+ T cells and CD8+ T cells from peripheral blood were sorted into separate populations. Summary of the overall study and its limitations: In partial responders in the 0.1-3.0 mg/kg groups, normalized peripheral clonal expansion was found to be among the lowest, especially among CD8+ T cells. After ivuxolimab, more expanded clones were found on average in CD8+ T cells than in CD4+ T cells. Clonal expansion of both CD4+ and CD8+ blood T cells was observed from baseline to week 6 at doses 0.1 to 3.0 mg/kg. Low levels of normalized T-cell clonal expansion were also seen in some patients who did not respond. Which antigens the clonally expanded peripheral T cells were specific for was not determined.

The input for sequencing was CD4+ or CD8+ T cells sorted from blood, taken in a trial of the OX40 agonist ivuxolimab. This sequence was found in an adult with an advanced solid tumor such as melanoma, head and neck, liver or kidney cancer.

This receptor has the CDR3 CASSILARDNEQFF. The DNA reads as follows: TGTGCCAGTAGTATTCTAGCCAGGGACAATGAGCAGTTCTTC. The chain employs TRBV19 and TRBJ2-1; the D gene cannot be resolved beyond TRBD1 or TRBD2, each matching 5 bases. The germline V gene (reference sequence) sets CDR1 to LNHDA and CDR2 to SQIVND. Trimming takes 3 bases from V and 5 bases from J, and the germline ends sit 11 bases apart. From cysteine to phenylalanine, the CDR3 is 14 amino acids long. Only the CDR3 DNA is retained, 42 bases long and in frame from the first base.